The 22 T cell receptor beta chains below come from one sample, sequenced in a study of beta chain features in type 1 diabetes. Regarding the study as a whole: Shortening that was moderate but significant affected the TCRB CDR3s of Type 1 diabetes patients in all four CD4+ subsets.

The entirety of the isolated RNA underwent reverse transcription, so expressed TCRB transcripts were sequenced. Measured with immunoSEQ multiplex PCR; TCRdb has only the in-frame clones, and not every one. The sample yields a few hundred thousand clones, about 11% seen once. The antigens these receptors bind are not known. The sample consisted of naive CD4+ T cells from blood. The source of these receptors is a man younger than 45 with type 1 diabetes.

The chain links TRBV4-1 to TRBJ2-7; 7 nucleotides agree with TRBD2. With 1 base clipped from V and 4 bases from J, the junction kept 4 bases outside the gene matches. Looked up from germline, CDR1 is MGHRA and CDR2 is YSYEKL. This CDR3 spans 14 amino acids. CDR3 sequence reads: CASSQVGGGYEQYF. The CDR3 nucleotides are TGCGCCAGCAGCCAAGTGGGGGGAGGGTACGAGCAGTACTTC.

The chain has TRBV28 and TRBJ2-7; D might be TRBD1 (5 bases). The CDR3 runs to 13 residues. CDR1 and CDR2 from the germline V gene are MDHEN and SYDVKM. Trimming cost V 6 bases and J 6 bases, with 15 bases left between them. The CDR3 coding sequence is TGTGCCAGCAGACGAAGTAGGGGTGGCGAGCAGTACTTC. It codes for CASRRSRGGEQYF.

The chain employs TRBV28 and TRBJ1-1, with D unclear. The CDR3 has 13 residues. V shed 4 bases and J shed 1 base, with 7 bases lying between them. Germline loops: CDR1 MDHEN, CDR2 SYDVKM. The CDR3 here is CASSSGSNTEAFF. In nucleotides, the CDR3 is TGTGCCAGCAGTTCGGGGTCGAACACTGAAGCTTTCTTT.

With regard to this clone: The same CDR3 arises from other DNA sequences in this sample as well. V gene TRBV18 combines with J gene TRBJ2-2; possibly TRBD1 for D (5 bases). V shed 6 bases and J shed 1 base, with 9 bases lying between them. From germline, CDR1 is KGHSH and CDR2 LQKENI. This CDR3 has 14 residues. CDR3 region: CASSPGQNTGELFF. For the CDR3, the DNA is TGTGCCAGCTCCCCTGGACAGAACACCGGGGAGCTGTTTTTT. The full variable domain, rest sourced from reference TRBV18 and TRBJ2-2, is NAGVMQNPRHLVRRRGQEARLRCSPMKGHSHVYWYRQLPEEGLKFMVYLQKENIIDESGMPKERFSAEFPKEGPSILRIQQVVRGDSAAYFCASSPGQNTGELFFGEGSRLTVL.

This clone was seen a handful of times. The V and J genes are TRBV10-3 and TRBJ2-1; TRBD2 is a possible D gene (6 bases). This CDR3 is 12 amino acids long. Germline V gene sequence: CDR1 ENHRY, CDR2 SYGVKD. V lost 6 bases and J lost 8, with 11 bases in between. Here the CDR3 DNA reads TGTGCCATCAGACGAGCGGGCGATGAGCAGTTCTTC. The encoded protein is CAIRRAGDEQFF.

V and J are TRBV11-3 and TRBJ2-1, with 7 bases fitting TRBD1. The CDR3 sequence is 13 residues long. Germline CDR1 reads SGHNT; CDR2 reads YENEEA. The trim removed 6 bases at V and 5 bases at J, leaving 4 bases unmatched. DNA of the CDR3: TGTGCCAGCAGTGGACAGGTCAACAATGAGCAGTTCTTC. Translated, it gives CASSGQVNNEQFF.

A few counts support this clone. This sequence joins TRBV5-1 and TRBJ2-6; TRBD1 aligns across 11 bases. The J segment lost 4 bases and the V segment lost 3 bases, leaving 6 bases of the junction unmatched. The CDR3 length is 17 residues. The germline V gene encodes CDR1 SGHRS and CDR2 YFSETQ. CDR3 protein: CASSSGQGAPGANVLTF. The CDR3 bases are TGCGCCAGCAGCTCCGGACAGGGGGCGCCCGGGGCCAACGTCCTGACTTTC.

The chain links TRBV29-1 to TRBJ2-5; the match to TRBD1 covers 8 bases. The length of the CDR3 is 13 residues. CDR1 and CDR2 (germline): SQVTM, ANQGSEA. The V segment lost 7 bases and the J segment 4 bases; nucleotides outside the gene matches: 8. The CDR3 nucleotides are TGCAGCGCCTTACGACAGGGGCGAGAGACCCAGTACTTC. Its protein is CSALRQGRETQYF.

This sequence joins TRBV4-2 and TRBJ1-6, with 8 positions matching TRBD1. The ends lost 0 bases at V and 4 bases at J; junction bases unmatched: 8. The CDR3 is 18 amino acids. The germline CDR1 and CDR2 sequences are LGHNA and YNFKEQ. This chain's CDR3 is CASSQEGRTGFYNSPLHF. CDR3 bases: TGTGCCAGCAGCCAAGAAGGCCGGACAGGGTTTTATAATTCACCCCTCCACTTT.

This clone has just a few counts. Other DNA sequences in this specimen translate into the identical CDR3. The genes are TRBV20-1 and TRBJ2-5, with D hard to call. V lost 1 base to trimming and J lost 5 bases, with 5 bases between them. This CDR3 region has 11 residues. CDR1 and CDR2 from the germline V gene are DFQATT and SNEGSKA (reference sequence). This CDR3 is CSARAAETQYF. The DNA for the CDR3 is TGCAGTGCTAGAGCTGCGGAGACCCAGTACTTC.

This clone was detected only a few times. The chain uses TRBV6-5 and TRBJ2-5; possible D gene TRBD1, 5 bases. The germline V gene has CDR1 MNHEY and CDR2 SVGAGI. This CDR3 spans 14 amino acids. Trimming stripped 5 bases from V and 5 bases from J, with 15 bases between. CDR3 loop: CASSGLQGIETQYF. As DNA, the CDR3 is TGTGCCAGCAGTGGTCTTCAGGGAATCGAGACCCAGTACTTC.

This clone has only a few counts. The J gene is TRBJ1-5, the V gene TRBV12-5; D unresolved. Trimming cost V 10 bases and J 4 bases, with 14 bases left between them. The CDR3 is 13 amino acids. The germline V gene encodes CDR1 LGHNT and CDR2 FRNRAP. The CDR3 reads CAIGGSKNQPQHF. CDR3 DNA: TGTGCTATAGGAGGCTCTAAAAATCAGCCCCAGCATTTT. Filled out from reference TRBV12-5 and TRBJ1-5, the complete variable domain reads DARVTQTPRHKVTEMGQEVTMRCQPILGHNTVFWYRQTMMQGLELLAYFRNRAPLDDSGMPKDRFSAEMPDATLATLKIQPSEPRDSAVYFCAIGGSKNQPQHFGDGTRLSIL.

The V gene is TRBV6-1, the J gene TRBJ1-2, with no clear D. Germline CDR1 reads MNHNS; CDR2 reads SASEGT. The CDR3 has 12 residues. V shed 8 bases and J shed 1 base, with 8 bases lying between them. The chain's CDR3 is CASFEVNYGYTF. The CDR3 bases are TGTGCCAGCTTCGAGGTTAACTATGGCTACACCTTC.

The J gene is TRBJ2-7, the V gene TRBV28, with 8 nucleotides matching TRBD1. The CDR3 is 14 residues long. Germline CDR1 and CDR2: MDHEN and SYDVKM. The J segment lost 2 bases and the V segment lost 6 bases, leaving 6 bases of the junction unmatched. DNA for the CDR3: TGTGCCAGCAGGGCACAGGGGGGTACCTACGAGCAGTACTTC. Protein sequence: CASRAQGGTYEQYF.

The rearrangement links TRBV7-8 to TRBJ1-1; TRBD1 aligns across 10 bases. The CDR3 runs 15 residues. Trimming at V came to 5 bases and at J to 0 bases, leaving 3 bases not matched to a gene. Germline V lookup: CDR1 SGHVS, CDR2 FQNEAQ. Written as DNA, the CDR3 is TGTGCCAGCAGCCCGGGACAGGGGATGAACACTGAAGCTTTCTTT. Protein: CASSPGQGMNTEAFF.

This clone was counted only a few times. The J gene is TRBJ1-5, the V gene TRBV19; 8 bases map to TRBD1. Trimming took 5 bases from V and 6 from J; bases not matched to a gene: 12. Germline V gives CDR1 LNHDA, CDR2 SQIVND (reference sequence). This CDR3 has 16 residues. The CDR3 nucleotides read TGTGCCAGTAGTTTCCAGGACAGGGTAACGGGTCAGCCCCAGCATTTT. As protein: CASSFQDRVTGQPQHF.

V gene TRBV30 combines with J gene TRBJ1-3; perhaps TRBD1 as D (6 bases). V was cut by 7 bases and J by 4 bases, with 11 bases left in between. CDR1 is GTSNPN and CDR2 is SVGIG in the germline V gene (reference sequence). The CDR3 consists of 12 residues. The CDR3 sequence is CAFDRSGNTIYF. CDR3 bases: TGTGCCTTCGACAGGTCAGGAAACACCATATATTTT.

The table lists this clone with a few counts. The rearrangement uses TRBV19 and TRBJ1-1; tentative D call: TRBD1 (5 bases). This CDR3 comprises 15 residues. CDR1 and CDR2 (germline): LNHDA, SQIVND (reference sequence). The ends were cut back, 5 bases at V and 4 bases at J, with 17 bases in the middle. The CDR3 reads CASSPAGGVGTEAFF. The CDR3, as DNA: TGTGCCAGTAGTCCGGCTGGAGGGGTGGGCACTGAAGCTTTCTTT.

V usage is TRBV5-4 and J usage is TRBJ2-2, with 10 bases lining up with TRBD1. Germline V gene data show CDR1 as SGHNT and CDR2 as YYREEE (reference sequence). Trimming cost V 5 bases and J 3 bases; bases outside gene matches: 4. CDR3 length equals 15 residues. The CDR3 nucleotides are TGTGCCAGCAGTACGGGACAGGGGTACACCGGGGAGCTGTTTTTT. As protein: CASSTGQGYTGELFF.

The chain recombines TRBV2 with TRBJ2-7; D is perhaps TRBD1 (5 bases). The CDR3 totals 13 residues. V was shortened by 2 bases and J by 6 bases, with 11 bases between the two germline ends. CDR1 and CDR2 (germline): SNHLY, FYNNEI. The CDR3 spells CASSEQGSGEQYF. The DNA for the CDR3 is TGTGCCAGCAGTGAACAGGGTTCCGGCGAGCAGTACTTC.

There are a few counts of this clone. The chain recombines TRBV5-4 with TRBJ2-7, with 12 bases identical to TRBD1. This CDR3 comprises 14 residues. Looked up from germline, CDR1 is SGHNT and CDR2 is YYREEE (reference sequence). V was clipped by 4 bases and J by 6 bases; unmatched bases: 5. In DNA form, the CDR3 reads TGTGCCAGCAGCCCCGGGACAGGGGGCATCGAGCAGTACTTC. It translates to CASSPGTGGIEQYF. Full variable domain (rest looked up from reference TRBV5-4 and TRBJ2-7): ETGVTQSPTHLIKTRGQQVTLRCSSQSGHNTVSWYQQALGQGPQFIFQYYREEENGRGNFPPRFSGLQFPNYSSELNVNALELDDSALYLCASSPGTGGIEQYFGPGTRLTVT.

This clone was counted only a few times. This chain uses TRBV6-6 with TRBJ2-3; D is unresolved. The V gene lost 8 bases and the J gene lost 5 bases, with 14 bases spanning the gap. Germline V lookup: CDR1 MNHNY, CDR2 SVGAGI (reference sequence). The CDR3 has 13 amino acids. The CDR3 sequence is CASGLPSKDTQYF. The CDR3 DNA follows: TGTGCCAGCGGGCTACCCTCCAAAGATACGCAGTATTTT.